This T cell receptor (beta chain) came from a study of T cells after yellow fever vaccination. Whole-study context: It was SMART-Seq v4 Ultra Low Input that prepared the fractions with low cell numbers.

V was trimmed by 2 bases and J by 1 base, leaving 6 bases between them. The CDR3 sequence is 15 residues long. Germline CDR1 reads MNHEY; CDR2 reads SMNVEV (reference sequence). In its sample, this clonotype was seen many times. Template switching with 5'RACE generated the TCR cDNA and added a universal primer site and UMIs. TCRdb reprocessed the 5' RACE reads with MiXCR, giving one entry per CDR3 protein. The table shows some 120,000 distinct CDR3 sequences, with approximately 9% occurring only once. The TCR sequence derives from a young man who received the YFV17D yellow fever vaccine. The sequenced sample was CD8+ T cells sorted from PBMCs, obtained on the day of the yellow fever booster vaccination. The chain uses TRBV27 and TRBJ2-6; D call uncertain. The DNA of the CDR3 is TGTGCCAGCAGTTTAAGGTTTTCTGGGGCCAACGTCCTGACTTTC. This translates into CASSLRFSGANVLTF.